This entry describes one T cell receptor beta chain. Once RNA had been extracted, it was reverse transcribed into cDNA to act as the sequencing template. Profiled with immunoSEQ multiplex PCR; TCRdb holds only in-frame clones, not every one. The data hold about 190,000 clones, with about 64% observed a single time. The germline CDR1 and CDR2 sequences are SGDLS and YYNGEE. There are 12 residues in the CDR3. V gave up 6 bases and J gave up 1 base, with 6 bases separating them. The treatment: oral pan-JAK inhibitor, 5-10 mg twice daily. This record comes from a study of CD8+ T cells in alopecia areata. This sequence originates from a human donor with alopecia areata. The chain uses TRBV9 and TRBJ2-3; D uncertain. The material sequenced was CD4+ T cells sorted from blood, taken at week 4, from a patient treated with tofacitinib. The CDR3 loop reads CASTRGTDTQYF. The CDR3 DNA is TGTGCCAGCACTCGGGGCACAGATACGCAGTATTTT.